Listed below are T cell receptor beta chains from one sample, sequenced in a study of cytomegalovirus exposure and HLA in healthy donors. Assay used: immunoSEQ multiplex PCR; TCRdb lists only in-frame clones, some missing. The data show about 160,000 clones, around three quarters seen once. Sequencing was done on a sample of PBMCs. Every receptor here comes from a woman aged 40 to 50 in good health and CMV-seronegative. Each CDR3 is given with its conserved first and last residue. The D gene is left open where the match is weak. Clone size is stated in some rows and not others, as once, few, many or a class when expanded.

13	TRBV30	TRBJ2-7	-	TRBD2	TGTGCCTGTGCCCGGGACTACCCCCTCGAGCAGTACTTC	CACARDYPLEQYF
13	TRBV30	TRBJ1-2	-	TRBD1	TGTGCCTGGAGTACCTCAGGGGGCCGTGGCTACACCTTC	CAWSTSGGRGYTF
20	TRBV12-5	TRBJ2-1	few	TRBD2	TGTGCTAGTGCTTTGCATCGGACAGAGACTAGCGGGACCTCCTACAATGAGCAGTTCTTC	CASALHRTETSGTSYNEQFF
15	TRBV19	TRBJ2-1	-	-	TGTGCCAGTAGTACGATGGTGAGTAGCACAAATGAGCAGTTCTTC	CASSTMVSSTNEQFF
13	TRBV28	TRBJ1-2	few	-	TGTGCCAGCAGTCTACCCCTAAACTATGGCTACACCTTC	CASSLPLNYGYTF
13	TRBV2	TRBJ2-2	-	-	TGTGCCAGCAGCGCGGCGAACACCGGGGAGCTGTTTTTT	CASSAANTGELFF
12	TRBV19	TRBJ1-5	-	-	TGTGCCAGTAGTGCACAGGTTCAGCCCCAGCATTTT	CASSAQVQPQHF
12	TRBV30	TRBJ1-2	-	-	TGTGCCTGGACGGGAGCTAACTATGGCTACACCTTC	CAWTGANYGYTF
15	TRBV7-3	TRBJ1-3	-	TRBD1	TGTGCCAGCAGCACCGGGACAGTTGGTGGAAACACCATATATTTT	CASSTGTVGGNTIYF
15	TRBV30	TRBJ2-7	few	TRBD1	TGTGCCTTCTGGATCCCGGGACAGGGCAACTACGAGCAGTACTTC	CAFWIPGQGNYEQYF
14	TRBV2	TRBJ1-1	once	-	TGTGCCAGCAGTGAAGGGAGGGGGAACACTGAAGCTTTCTTT	CASSEGRGNTEAFF
13	TRBV28	TRBJ1-1	-	-	TGTGCCAGCAGACCTCCGGTGATCACTGAAGCTTTCTTT	CASRPPVITEAFF
14	TRBV6-5	TRBJ1-2	few	-	TGTGCCAGCAGCCGGTCGGGAGGGGGCTATGGCTACACCTTC	CASSRSGGGYGYTF
14	TRBV7-8	TRBJ1-1	-	-	TGTGCCAGCAGCTCCGGGACACCAAACACTGAAGCTTTCTTT	CASSSGTPNTEAFF
14	TRBV4-2	TRBJ2-1	-	TRBD2	TGTGCCGGCAGCCAAGATCAACTAGCGAATGAGCAGTTCTTC	CAGSQDQLANEQFF
16	TRBV18	TRBJ1-1	-	-	TGTGCCAGCTCGCCAACCCAGTCTAGCTTGGGCACTGAAGCTTTCTTT	CASSPTQSSLGTEAFF
14	TRBV9	TRBJ1-4	-	TRBD1	TGTGCCAGCAGCGTAGGGACAGGGGAGGAAAAACTGTTTTTT	CASSVGTGEEKLFF
13	TRBV19	TRBJ1-2	few	-	TGTGCCAGTAGCCGGGAGGGTAACTATGGCTACACCTTC	CASSREGNYGYTF
12	TRBV6-6	TRBJ1-1	few	TRBD1	TGTGCCAGCAGTTCGCGACAGGGCCATGCTTTCTTT	CASSSRQGHAFF
13	TRBV15	TRBJ2-1	-	TRBD2	TGTGCCACCAGCAACGGGACTAGCGGTAAGCAGTTCTTC	CATSNGTSGKQFF
13	TRBV10-3	TRBJ2-7	-	TRBD1	TGTGCCATCAGCCCGGGACAGTCCTACGAGCAGTACTTC	CAISPGQSYEQYF
15	TRBV14	TRBJ2-3	once	-	TGTGCCAGCAGCCCCCCCCGGGAAGGGACAGATACGCAGTATTTT	CASSPPREGTDTQYF
14	TRBV6-4	TRBJ1-1	-	TRBD1	TGTGCCAGCAGTGACATCGGGACAGGGGATGGAGCTTTCTTT	CASSDIGTGDGAFF
17	TRBV7-8	TRBJ2-3	once	TRBD2	TGTGCCAGCAGCTTAGGGGGATGGGGAGCGGGGGGAGATACGCAGTATTTT	CASSLGGWGAGGDTQYF
12	TRBV13	TRBJ1-2	-	-	TGTGCCAGCAGCTCGTCTAACTATGGCTACACCTTC	CASSSSNYGYTF
12	TRBV29-1	TRBJ1-4	few	TRBD1	TGCAGCGTTGCACAGGGGAGAGAAAAACTGTTTTTT	CSVAQGREKLFF
13	TRBV29-1	TRBJ1-3	-	-	TGCAGCGCGGAGACAGGCTCTGGAAACACCATATATTTT	CSAETGSGNTIYF
15	TRBV5-1	TRBJ2-1	-	TRBD2	TGCGCCAGCAGCTTGGTGGGACTAGCAGACAATGAGCAGTTCTTC	CASSLVGLADNEQFF
15	TRBV5-1	TRBJ2-4	once	TRBD1	TGCGCCAGCAGCGCGGGACAGGGGCGAGGGGACATTCAGTACTTC	CASSAGQGRGDIQYF
15	TRBV19	TRBJ1-1	-	TRBD1	TGTGCCAGTAGTACCCACGGACAGGGACCCACTGAAGCTTTCTTT	CASSTHGQGPTEAFF
18	TRBV7-3	TRBJ2-3	-	-	TGTGCCAGCAGCTTAAATATCAGGGGAAAAGTAGATGCAGATACGCAGTATTTT	CASSLNIRGKVDADTQYF
15	TRBV5-4	TRBJ2-3	-	TRBD1	TGTGCCAGCAGCTTCCAGGGACAGGGCACAGATACGCAGTATTTT	CASSFQGQGTDTQYF
11	TRBV30	TRBJ1-4	-	-	TGTGCCTGGAGTGTTCGGGAAAAACTGTTTTTT	CAWSVREKLFF
12	TRBV7-9	TRBJ1-1	once	-	TGTGCCAGCAGCCAGGATGGCACTGAAGCTTTCTTT	CASSQDGTEAFF
12	TRBV14	TRBJ2-3	-	TRBD2	TGTGCCAGCAGCTTGGGACTAGTAGAGGTGTATTTT	CASSLGLVEVYF
15	TRBV27	TRBJ2-7	once	-	TGTGCCAGCAGTACTAGCCCGAACCGGGCCTACGAGCAGTACTTC	CASSTSPNRAYEQYF
11	TRBV20-1	TRBJ1-2	once	-	TGCAGTGCTTCCCGGGACAATCGCTACACCTTC	CSASRDNRYTF
15	TRBV2	TRBJ1-3	-	TRBD1	TGTGCCAGCAGTTCAGGGGGTGCCGGCGGAAACGCCATATATTTT	CASSSGGAGGNAIYF
13	TRBV29-1	TRBJ2-5	once	TRBD2	TGCAGCGTTGAGGGCGGGAGAGGAGAGACCCAGTACTTC	CSVEGGRGETQYF
15	TRBV28	TRBJ1-1	few	TRBD1	TGTGCCAGCAGCCTTGGGGGACAGCAGGGCACTGAAGCTTTCTTT	CASSLGGQQGTEAFF